Listed below are T cell receptor beta chains from one sample, sequenced in a study of cytomegalovirus exposure and HLA in healthy donors. Data came from immunoSEQ multiplex PCR; TCRdb stores just in-frame clones and leaves some out. The sample contains 210,000 or so clones, roughly 90% of which appear only once. Material: PBMCs. These receptors were collected from a woman aged 18-29 years in good health and CMV-seronegative. The CDR3 runs from the conserved cysteine through the conserved F or W.

V: TRBV2
CDR3: CASSEVGTGPSDEQFF

V: TRBV4-3
CDR3: CASSQDRSASPYEQYF

V: TRBV7-2
CDR3: CASSPGGGYEKLFF

V: TRBV7-9
CDR3: CASSSAADRTATNEKLFF

V: TRBV29-1
CDR3: CSARAPGQGTEQYF

V: TRBV4-3
CDR3: CASSPKGGPGEQYF

V: TRBV10-3
CDR3: CATKDRSSGNTIYF

V: TRBV7-8
CDR3: CASSYPPTSGRRKGQYF

V: TRBV6-5
CDR3: CASSYGPGTQYF

V: TRBV7-6
CDR3: CASSLNPEGETQYF

V: TRBV6-5
CDR3: CASSLSGTRSYEQYF

V: TRBV7-8
CDR3: CASSLTRGRAEAFF

V: TRBV5-4
CDR3: CASSLAFGGRGTEAFF

V: TRBV7-8
CDR3: CASSLNRAPTGELFF

V: TRBV7-2
CDR3: CASSSRDSAYEQYF

V: TRBV25-1
CDR3: CASSEFKGTALGEQYF

V: TRBV9
CDR3: CASSVGGPNQPQHF

V: TRBV6-5
CDR3: CASSNPLRRNTEAFF

V: TRBV9
CDR3: CASSVGTRGVSPLHF

V: TRBV6-4
CDR3: CASSDSGLADYNEQFF

V: TRBV2
CDR3: CASSYDRANTEAFF

V: TRBV6-5
CDR3: CATLLAAEAFF

V: TRBV29-1
CDR3: CSVEDRSGSNYGYTF

V: TRBV5-1
CDR3: CASSPGDRVFSYEQYF

V: TRBV7-8
CDR3: CASSLARSMNTEAFF

V: TRBV5-1
CDR3: CASSGDSTYTDTQYF

V: TRBV18
CDR3: CASSTGGVQPQHF

V: TRBV27
CDR3: CASSSSGGTLSFEQYF

V: TRBV5-1
CDR3: CASSPRGPTDTQYF

V: TRBV19
CDR3: CASTIGTGGNTGELFF

V: TRBV11-3
CDR3: CASSLDQGWGKGFYEQYF

V: TRBV7-4
CDR3: CASSLVPGLRTDTQYF

V: TRBV7-6
CDR3: CASSLVHLGEQYF

V: TRBV7-2
CDR3: CASSPKQGTQYF

V: TRBV27
CDR3: CASSLGGVPYNEQFF

V: TRBV7-8
CDR3: CASSFFSWNEQYF

V: TRBV5-4
CDR3: CASSLEGGTGRNSPLHF

V: TRBV7-2
CDR3: CASSLRFRGQGISALHF

V: TRBV5-1
CDR3: CASSPETGAKNIQYF

V: TRBV2
CDR3: CASSEATSRTDTQYF

V: TRBV4-2
CDR3: CASSPFTRAPASGNTIYF